This TCR beta chain was retrieved from a study of blood T cell repertoires in COVID-19. Participants came from about 24 US areas, aged about 18 to 89 years. Data came from immunoSEQ multiplex PCR; TCRdb stores just in-frame clones and leaves some out. The data contain fewer than 400,000 clones, approximately 90% of them singletons. The CDR3 consists of 15 residues. Trimming removed 6 bases at V and 3 bases at J, with 15 bases between. Germline loops: CDR1 KGHSH, CDR2 LQKENI. Sequenced: PBMCs or T cells enriched from blood (not recorded which). The rearrangement uses TRBV18 and TRBJ1-5, with no clear D. The source is a woman in her 30s who had been exposed to COVID-19. The CDR3 DNA sequence: TGTGCCAGCTCGCTTGGGCAGCTCCACAATCAGCCCCAGCATTTT. As protein: CASSLGQLHNQPQHF.